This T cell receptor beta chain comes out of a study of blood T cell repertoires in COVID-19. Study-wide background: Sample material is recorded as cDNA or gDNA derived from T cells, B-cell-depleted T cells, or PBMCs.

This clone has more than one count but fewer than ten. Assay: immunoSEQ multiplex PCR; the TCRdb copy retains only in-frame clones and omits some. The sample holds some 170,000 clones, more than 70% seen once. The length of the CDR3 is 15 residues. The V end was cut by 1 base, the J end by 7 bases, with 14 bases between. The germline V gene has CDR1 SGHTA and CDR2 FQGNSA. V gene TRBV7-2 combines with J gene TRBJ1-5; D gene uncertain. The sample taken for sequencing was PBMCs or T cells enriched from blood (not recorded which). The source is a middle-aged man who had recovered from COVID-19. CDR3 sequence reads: CASSLGMAQAQPQHF. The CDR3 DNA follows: TGTGCCAGCAGCTTAGGTATGGCTCAGGCCCAGCCCCAGCATTTT. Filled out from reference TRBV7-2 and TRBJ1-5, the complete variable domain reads GAGVSQSPSNKVTEKGKDVELRCDPISGHTALYWYRQSLGQGLEFLIYFQGNSAPDKSGLPSDRFSAERTGGSVSTLTIQRTQQEDSAVYLCASSLGMAQAQPQHFGDGTRLSIL.